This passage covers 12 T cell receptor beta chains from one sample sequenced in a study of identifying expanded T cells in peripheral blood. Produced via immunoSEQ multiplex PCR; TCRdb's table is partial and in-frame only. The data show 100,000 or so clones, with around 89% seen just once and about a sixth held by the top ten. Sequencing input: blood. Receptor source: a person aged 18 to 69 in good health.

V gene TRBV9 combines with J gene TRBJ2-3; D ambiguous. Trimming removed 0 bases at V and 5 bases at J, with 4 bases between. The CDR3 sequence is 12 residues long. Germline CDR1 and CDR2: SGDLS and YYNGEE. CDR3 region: CASSVGEDTQYF. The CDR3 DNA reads TGTGCCAGCAGCGTAGGAGAAGATACGCAGTATTTT.

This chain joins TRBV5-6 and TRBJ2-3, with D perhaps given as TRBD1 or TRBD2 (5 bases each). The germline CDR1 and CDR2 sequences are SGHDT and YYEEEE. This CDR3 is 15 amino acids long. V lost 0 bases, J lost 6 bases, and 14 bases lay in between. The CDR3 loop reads CASSLVGDVIDTQYF. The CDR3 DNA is TGTGCCAGCAGCTTGGTGGGGGACGTTATTGATACGCAGTATTTT. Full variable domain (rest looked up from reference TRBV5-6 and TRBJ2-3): DAGVTQSPTHLIKTRGQQVTLRCSPKSGHDTVSWYQQALGQGPQFIFQYYEEEERQRGNFPDRFSGHQFPNYSSELNVNALLLGDSALYLCASSLVGDVIDTQYFGPGTRLTVL.

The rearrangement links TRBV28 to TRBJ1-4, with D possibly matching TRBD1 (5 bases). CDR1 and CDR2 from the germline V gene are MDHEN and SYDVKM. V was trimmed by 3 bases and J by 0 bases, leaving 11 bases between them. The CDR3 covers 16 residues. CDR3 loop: CASSLVGHATNEKLFF. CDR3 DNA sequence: TGTGCCAGCAGTTTGGTCGGACATGCAACTAATGAAAAACTGTTTTTT.

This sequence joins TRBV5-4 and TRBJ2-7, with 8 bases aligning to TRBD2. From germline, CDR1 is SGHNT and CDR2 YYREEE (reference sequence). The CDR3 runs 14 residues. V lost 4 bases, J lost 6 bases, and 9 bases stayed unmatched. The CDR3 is CASSRRGGGFEQYF. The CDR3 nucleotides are TGTGCCAGCAGCCGTCGTGGCGGGGGGTTCGAGCAGTACTTC.

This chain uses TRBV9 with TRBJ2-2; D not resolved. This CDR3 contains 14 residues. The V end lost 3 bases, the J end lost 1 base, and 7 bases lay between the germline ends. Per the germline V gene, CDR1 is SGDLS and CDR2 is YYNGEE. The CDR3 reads CASSATVNTGELFF. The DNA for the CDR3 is TGTGCCAGCAGCGCCACAGTGAACACCGGGGAGCTGTTTTTT.

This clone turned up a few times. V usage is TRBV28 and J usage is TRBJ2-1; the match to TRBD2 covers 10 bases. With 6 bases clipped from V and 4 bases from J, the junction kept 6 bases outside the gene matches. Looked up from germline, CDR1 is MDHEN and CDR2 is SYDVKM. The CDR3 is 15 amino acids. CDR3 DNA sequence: TGTGCCAGCAGCCTAGCGGGGGCCCAATACAATGAGCAGTTCTTC. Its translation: CASSLAGAQYNEQFF.

This CDR3 reads CASRNLGPDLRFF. The CDR3 nucleotides are TGTGCCAGCAGGAACCTGGGACCGGATTTGCGTTTCTTT. J is TRBJ1-1 and V is TRBV2; D possibly corresponds to TRBD1 (5 bases). CDR1 SNHLY and CDR2 FYNNEI come from the germline V gene. V gave up 6 bases and J gave up 13 bases, with 21 bases separating them. The CDR3 totals 13 residues.

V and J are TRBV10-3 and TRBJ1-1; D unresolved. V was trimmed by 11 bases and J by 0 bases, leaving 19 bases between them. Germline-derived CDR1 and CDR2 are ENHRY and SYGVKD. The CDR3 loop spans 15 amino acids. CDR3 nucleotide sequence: TGTGCCTCCGCCCCTTTGCAGGCCCTGAACACTGAAGCTTTCTTT. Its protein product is CASAPLQALNTEAFF.

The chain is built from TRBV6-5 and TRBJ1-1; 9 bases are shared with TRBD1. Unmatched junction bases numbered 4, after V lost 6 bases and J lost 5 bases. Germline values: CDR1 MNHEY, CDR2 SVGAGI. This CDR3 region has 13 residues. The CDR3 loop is CASRTGTGTEAFF. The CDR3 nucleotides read TGTGCCAGCAGGACCGGGACAGGGACTGAAGCTTTCTTT.

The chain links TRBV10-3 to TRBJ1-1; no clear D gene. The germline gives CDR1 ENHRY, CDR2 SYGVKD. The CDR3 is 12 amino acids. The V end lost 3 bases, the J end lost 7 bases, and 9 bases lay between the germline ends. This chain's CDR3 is CAISDVGVEAFF. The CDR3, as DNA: TGTGCCATCAGTGATGTGGGAGTTGAAGCTTTCTTT.

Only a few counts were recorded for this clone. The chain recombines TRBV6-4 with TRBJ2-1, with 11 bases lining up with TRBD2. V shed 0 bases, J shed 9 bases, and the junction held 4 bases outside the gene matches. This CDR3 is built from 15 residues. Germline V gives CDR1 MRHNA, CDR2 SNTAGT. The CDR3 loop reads CASSDSSSGGLEQFF. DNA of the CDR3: TGTGCCAGCAGTGACTCGTCTAGCGGGGGGCTTGAGCAGTTCTTC.

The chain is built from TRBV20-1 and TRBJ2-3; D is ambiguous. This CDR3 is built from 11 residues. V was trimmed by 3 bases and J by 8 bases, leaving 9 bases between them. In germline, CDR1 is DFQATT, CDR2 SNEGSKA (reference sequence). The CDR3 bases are TGCAGTGCTAGGACCGCCGTTACGCAGTATTTT. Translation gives CSARTAVTQYF.